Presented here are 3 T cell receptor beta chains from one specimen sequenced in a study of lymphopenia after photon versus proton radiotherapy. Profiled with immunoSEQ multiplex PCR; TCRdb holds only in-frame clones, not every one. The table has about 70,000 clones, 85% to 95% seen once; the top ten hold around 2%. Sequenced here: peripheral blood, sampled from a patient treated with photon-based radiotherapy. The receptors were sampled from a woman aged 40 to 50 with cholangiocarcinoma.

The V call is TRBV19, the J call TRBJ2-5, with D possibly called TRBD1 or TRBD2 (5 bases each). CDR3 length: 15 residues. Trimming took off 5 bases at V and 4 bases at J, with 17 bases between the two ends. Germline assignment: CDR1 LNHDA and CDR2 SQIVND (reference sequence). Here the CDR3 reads CASSVGQERAETQYF. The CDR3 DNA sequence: TGTGCCAGTAGTGTTGGACAAGAGAGGGCAGAGACCCAGTACTTC. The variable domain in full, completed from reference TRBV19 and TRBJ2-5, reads DGGITQSPKYLFRKEGQNVTLSCEQNLNHDAMYWYRQDPGQGLRLIYYSQIVNDFQKGDIAEGYSVSREKKESFPLTVTSAQKNPTAFYLCASSVGQERAETQYFGPGTRLLVL.

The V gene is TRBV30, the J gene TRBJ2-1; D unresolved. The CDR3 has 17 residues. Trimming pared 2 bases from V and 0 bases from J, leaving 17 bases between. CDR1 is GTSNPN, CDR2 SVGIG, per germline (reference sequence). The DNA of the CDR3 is TGTGCCTGGAGTTCGCCCCCCCTGCAGAGCTCCTACAATGAGCAGTTCTTC. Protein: CAWSSPPLQSSYNEQFF.

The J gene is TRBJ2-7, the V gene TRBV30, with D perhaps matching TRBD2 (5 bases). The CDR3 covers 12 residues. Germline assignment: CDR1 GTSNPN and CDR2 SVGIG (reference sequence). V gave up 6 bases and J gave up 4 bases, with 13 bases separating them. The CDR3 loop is CACRGDLYEQYF. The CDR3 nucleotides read TGTGCCTGCCGGGGAGATCTATACGAGCAGTACTTC.